The 24 T cell receptor beta chains in this list originate from one sample, sequenced in a study of post-analysis software for immune sequencing data. Their antigens remain unidentified. Findings of the study overall: Patients had higher frequencies than controls of roughly five TRBV segments, including TRBV5-6, TRBV5-1 and TRBV20-1.

The TCR beta cDNA libraries carried unique molecular identifiers. TCRdb fed the PCR reads into MiXCR, producing one record per CDR3 protein. The sample records hundreds of thousands of distinct CDR3 sequences, around 64% being singletons. The sequenced sample was blood. These TCRs come from a girl under 10 years old with multiple sclerosis.

This chain links TRBV29-1 with TRBJ2-5, with 12 nucleotides matching TRBD2. The J call may be faulty, since TRBJ2-7 better matches the DNA end. CDR3 length: 13 residues. CDR1 and CDR2 (germline): SQVTM, ANQGSEA. The CDR3 sequence: CSAKGTSGYEQYF. CDR3 DNA: TGCAGCGCGAAGGGGACTAGCGGGTACGAGCAGTACTTC.

The rearrangement uses TRBV20-1 and TRBJ2-5; 9 positions agree with TRBD2. V lost 4 bases and J lost 0; bases outside the gene matches: 6. Looked up from germline, CDR1 is DFQATT and CDR2 is SNEGSKA (reference sequence). This CDR3 is 15 amino acids long. The CDR3 bases are TGCAGTGCTAAGGGTGAGCGGGAGGACCAAGAGACCCAGTACTTC. Residues: CSAKGEREDQETQYF.

The chain combines TRBV7-6 with TRBJ2-3, with D maybe TRBD2 (6 bases). Germline CDR1 reads SGHVS; CDR2 reads FNYEAQ. This CDR3 is 17 amino acids long. The V gene lost 6 bases and the J gene lost 2 bases, with 21 bases spanning the gap. As DNA, the CDR3 is TGTGCCAGCAGTCCTAACCCGGGGGACTTTAACACAGATACGCAGTATTTT. The encoded protein is CASSPNPGDFNTDTQYF.

The chain recombines TRBV20-1 with TRBJ2-6; 7 nucleotides agree with TRBD1. The germline V gene encodes CDR1 DFQATT and CDR2 SNEGSKA (reference sequence). V gave up 3 bases and J gave up 2 bases; unmatched junction bases: 4. This CDR3 region has 15 residues. The CDR3 DNA follows: TGCAGTGCTAGGGCAACAGGGGCTGGGGCCAACGTCCTGACTTTC. Residues: CSARATGAGANVLTF.

The gene calls are TRBV7-2 and TRBJ1-5; no reliable D call. V dropped 3 bases and J dropped 6 bases, with 6 bases sitting between them. The CDR3 has 12 amino acids. Germline V gene sequence: CDR1 SGHTA, CDR2 FQGNSA. DNA of the CDR3: TGTGCCAGCAGCTTTATGAGTCAGCCCCAGCATTTT. This gives the protein CASSFMSQPQHF. Full variable domain (missing parts from reference TRBV7-2 and TRBJ1-5): GAGVSQSPSNKVTEKGKDVELRCDPISGHTALYWYRQSLGQGLEFLIYFQGNSAPDKSGLPSDRFSAERTGGSVSTLTIQRTQQEDSAVYLCASSFMSQPQHFGDGTRLSIL.

This clonotype has just one count. The gene calls are TRBV6-6 and TRBJ1-3; D unresolved. Germline lookup yields CDR1 MNHNY and CDR2 SVGAGI (reference sequence). V was shortened by 0 bases and J by 4 bases, with 10 bases between the two germline ends. The CDR3 covers 15 residues. CDR3 bases: TGTGCCAGCAGTTACTCGGGCAGGTTCGGAAACACCATATATTTT. It yields the protein CASSYSGRFGNTIYF.

V usage is TRBV5-1 and J usage is TRBJ2-4; D is possibly TRBD2 (5 bases). CDR3 length: 13 amino acids. V lost 2 bases, J lost 8 bases, and 11 bases lay in between. Germline V gives CDR1 SGHRS, CDR2 YFSETQ. In DNA, the CDR3 is TGCGCCAGCAGCTTCCGACGTAGCGACATTCAGTACTTC. Amino acids: CASSFRRSDIQYF.

V and J are TRBV20-1 and TRBJ1-1; D not resolved. V lost 2 bases to trimming and J lost 4 bases, with 11 bases between them. CDR1 and CDR2 from the germline V gene are DFQATT and SNEGSKA (reference sequence). The CDR3 has 13 residues. The chain's CDR3 is CSARYPLSTEAFF. The CDR3 region has the DNA TGCAGTGCTAGATACCCACTCTCCACTGAAGCTTTCTTT.

The gene calls are TRBV7-2 and TRBJ1-1, with 8 bases matching TRBD1. The V segment lost 5 bases and the J segment 1 base; nucleotides outside the gene matches: 6. Germline V gene lookup returns CDR1 SGHTA and CDR2 FQGNSA. The CDR3 sequence is 15 residues long. The DNA for the CDR3 is TGTGCCAGCAGCCCCCGGACAGGGAAGAACACTGAAGCTTTCTTT. Translating gives CASSPRTGKNTEAFF.

The rearrangement joins TRBV20-1 to TRBJ2-1, with D hard to call. Trimming removed 0 bases from V and 6 bases from J, with 15 bases in between. The CDR3 loop spans 15 amino acids. Germline V gene lookup returns CDR1 DFQATT and CDR2 SNEGSKA (reference sequence). The CDR3 bases are TGCAGTGCTAGAGACTGGCAGGTTGGGGTCAATGAGCAGTTCTTC. This codes for CSARDWQVGVNEQFF.

The table lists this clonotype with a count of one. V usage is TRBV24-1 and J usage is TRBJ2-1; TRBD2 might be the D (6 bases). The germline V gene has CDR1 KGHDR and CDR2 SFDVKD. The CDR3 totals 15 residues. The germline V and J ends were trimmed by 7 bases and 5 bases, with 17 bases remaining between them. DNA for the CDR3: TGTGCCACCAGCGATCCTCGCGGGGCAGACAATGAGCAGTTCTTC. Its translation: CATSDPRGADNEQFF.

This clonotype was picked up a small number of times. This rearrangement joins TRBV7-2 to TRBJ2-3; TRBD2 agrees at 13 bases. Unmatched junction bases numbered 11, after V lost 4 bases and J lost 4 bases. CDR3 size: 18 residues. Germline V gives CDR1 SGHTA, CDR2 FQGNSA. The CDR3 here is CASSSPRLAGGGSDTQYF. Written as DNA, the CDR3 is TGTGCCAGCAGCTCCCCCCGACTAGCGGGAGGTGGGTCAGATACGCAGTATTTT.

The chain couples TRBV7-2 to TRBJ2-7; 10 bases line up with TRBD2. Trimming removed 5 bases from V and 1 base from J; junction bases left unmatched: 5. Germline V gene lookup returns CDR1 SGHTA and CDR2 FQGNSA. This CDR3 has 15 amino acids. The CDR3 DNA sequence: TGTGCCAGCAGCCGCAGCGGGGGGGCGTCCTACGAGCAGTACTTC. Amino acid sequence: CASSRSGGASYEQYF.

The rearrangement uses TRBV12-3 or TRBV12-4 and TRBJ2-3; D gene unclear. This CDR3 has 14 residues. V was cut by 1 base and J by 2 bases, with 7 bases left in between. CDR3 DNA: TGTGCCAGCAGTTTAGGGGCAGTCACAGATACGCAGTATTTT. Translation gives CASSLGAVTDTQYF.

V usage is TRBV4-1 and J usage is TRBJ2-1; TRBD2 is a possible D gene (6 bases). The CDR3 contains 16 residues. CDR1 is MGHRA, CDR2 YSYEKL, per germline. V was shortened by 4 bases and J by 0 bases, with 13 bases between the two germline ends. The CDR3 bases are TGCGCCAGCAGCCCAGGACGGGGGAGCTCCTACAATGAGCAGTTCTTC. The encoded protein is CASSPGRGSSYNEQFF.

The gene calls are TRBV9 and TRBJ2-1; D remains unclear. Germline CDR1 reads SGDLS; CDR2 reads YYNGEE. Trimming stripped 2 bases from V and 8 bases from J, with 14 bases between. The CDR3 is 14 amino acids. CDR3 protein: CASSVIGGGDEQFF. The CDR3 DNA follows: TGTGCCAGCAGCGTGATAGGTGGCGGCGATGAGCAGTTCTTC.

The chain is built from TRBV25-1 and TRBJ1-5; the D is unclear. Germline V gene sequence: CDR1 MGHDK, CDR2 SYGVNS. The CDR3 length is 15 residues. Deletions cut 4 bases from V and 6 bases from J, with 16 bases between. The CDR3 DNA sequence: TGTGCCAGCAGTGGGGAGGTCGGGCCGGGTCAGCCCCAGCATTTT. Its protein product is CASSGEVGPGQPQHF.

In the case of this clonotype: One end of the junction fails to match germline, which may point to a read error. The chain has TRBV12-3 or TRBV12-4 and TRBJ1-6, with no clear D. There are 15 residues in the CDR3. CDR3 region: CASGFNGLRNSPLHF. DNA of the CDR3: TGTGCCAGCGGTTTTAACGGACTGCGAAATTCACCCCTCCACTTT.

V usage is TRBV29-1 and J usage is TRBJ2-3, with D perhaps matching TRBD1 or TRBD2 (6 bases each). CDR1 is SQVTM and CDR2 is ANQGSEA in the germline V gene. V was pared by 7 bases and J by 5 bases, with 16 bases between. The CDR3 has 13 amino acids. The CDR3 loop reads CSGWGGGGDTQYF. The CDR3 DNA follows: TGCAGCGGGTGGGGTGGAGGGGGAGATACGCAGTATTTT.

The V call is TRBV28, the J call TRBJ1-2; no firm D call. V was cut by 5 bases and J by 5 bases, with 9 bases left in between. Germline CDR1 reads MDHEN; CDR2 reads SYDVKM. The CDR3 runs to 12 residues. The CDR3 nucleotides read TGTGCCAGCAGTCCGGGCAGATATGGCTACACCTTC. It is translated as CASSPGRYGYTF.

This chain connects TRBV20-1 to TRBJ2-7; 16 bases align to TRBD2. Germline V lookup: CDR1 DFQATT, CDR2 SNEGSKA (reference sequence). The CDR3 contains 18 residues. Trimming removed 1 base from V and 2 bases from J; junction bases left unmatched: 8. CDR3: CSARVRGTSGRATYEQYF. The DNA for the CDR3 is TGCAGTGCTAGAGTCCGAGGGACTAGCGGGAGGGCCACCTACGAGCAGTACTTC.

This clonotype was seen only a few times. Written as DNA, the CDR3 is TGCAGTGCTAGTGGCACTAGCGGGGGTGATACGCAGTATTTT. Its protein product is CSASGTSGGDTQYF. The rearrangement joins TRBV20-1 to TRBJ2-3; 11 nucleotides match TRBD2. The CDR3 runs to 14 residues. The V segment lost 3 bases and the J segment 6 bases; nucleotides outside the gene matches: 5. Germline CDR1 DFQATT, CDR2 SNEGSKA (reference sequence).

The gene calls are TRBV5-1 and TRBJ2-1; possible D gene TRBD2, 6 bases. The CDR3 has 16 residues. The ends were cut back, 0 bases at V and 12 bases at J, with 22 bases in the middle. Germline CDR1 SGHRS, CDR2 YFSETQ. The chain's CDR3 is CASSLDGGKIGHGQFF. In DNA, the CDR3 is TGCGCCAGCAGCTTGGACGGGGGTAAGATCGGGCATGGGCAGTTCTTC.

This clonotype has a single count. This chain joins TRBV12-3 or TRBV12-4 and TRBJ2-7, with D maybe TRBD1 (5 bases). The CDR3 contains 13 residues. V lost 6 bases, J lost 5 bases, and 14 bases lay in between. The DNA for the CDR3 is TGTGCCAGCAGCCAGGGCGGATCGGACGAGCAGTACTTC. This gives the protein CASSQGGSDEQYF.